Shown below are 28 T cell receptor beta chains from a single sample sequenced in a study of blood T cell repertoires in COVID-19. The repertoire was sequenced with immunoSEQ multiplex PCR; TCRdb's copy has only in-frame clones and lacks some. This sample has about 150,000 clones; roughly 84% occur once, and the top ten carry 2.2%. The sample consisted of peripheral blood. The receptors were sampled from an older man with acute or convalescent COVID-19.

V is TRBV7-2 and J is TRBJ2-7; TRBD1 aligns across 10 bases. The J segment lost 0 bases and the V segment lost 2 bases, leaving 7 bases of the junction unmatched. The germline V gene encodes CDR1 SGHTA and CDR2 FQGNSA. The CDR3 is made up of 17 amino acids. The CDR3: CASSLRAGQGISYEQYF. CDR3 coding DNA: TGTGCCAGCAGCTTAAGGGCGGGACAGGGGATCTCCTACGAGCAGTACTTC.

In DNA form, the CDR3 reads TGTGCCATCAGTGATCTACTAGGGAGGGGTCAGAGCTCTGGAAACACCATATATTTT. This translates into CAISDLLGRGQSSGNTIYF. The rearrangement links TRBV10-3 to TRBJ1-3, with TRBD1 as a possible D gene (5 bases). The CDR3 totals 19 residues. Germline CDR1 and CDR2: ENHRY and SYGVKD. The germline V and J ends were trimmed by 3 bases and 0 bases, with 21 bases remaining between them.

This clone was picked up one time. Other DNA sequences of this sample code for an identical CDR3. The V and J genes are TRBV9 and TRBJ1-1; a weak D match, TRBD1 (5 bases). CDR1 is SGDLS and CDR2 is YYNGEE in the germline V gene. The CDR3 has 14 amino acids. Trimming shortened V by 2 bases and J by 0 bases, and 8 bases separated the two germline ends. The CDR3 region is CASSVGQMNTEAFF. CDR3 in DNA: TGTGCCAGCAGCGTCGGACAAATGAACACTGAAGCTTTCTTT.

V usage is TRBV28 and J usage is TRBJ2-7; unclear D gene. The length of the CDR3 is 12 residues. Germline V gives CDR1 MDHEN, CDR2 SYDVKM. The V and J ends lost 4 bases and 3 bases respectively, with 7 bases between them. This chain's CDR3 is CASSSVIYEQYF. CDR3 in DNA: TGTGCCAGCAGTTCGGTCATCTACGAGCAGTACTTC.

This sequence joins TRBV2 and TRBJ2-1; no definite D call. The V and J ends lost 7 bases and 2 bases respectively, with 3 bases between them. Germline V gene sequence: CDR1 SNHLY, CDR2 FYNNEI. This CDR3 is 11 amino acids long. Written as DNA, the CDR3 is TGTGCCAGCACGGCCTACAATGAGCAGTTCTTC. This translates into CASTAYNEQFF.

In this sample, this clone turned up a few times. The CDR3 DNA reads as TGTGCCACCAGCCTCGGGTCGTATCAGCCCCAGCATTTT. It is translated as CATSLGSYQPQHF. This sequence joins TRBV15 and TRBJ1-5; D remains ambiguous. Trimming left V 5 bases short and J 5 bases short, with 10 bases between. The CDR3 consists of 13 residues. In germline, CDR1 is LNHNV, CDR2 YYDKDF (reference sequence).

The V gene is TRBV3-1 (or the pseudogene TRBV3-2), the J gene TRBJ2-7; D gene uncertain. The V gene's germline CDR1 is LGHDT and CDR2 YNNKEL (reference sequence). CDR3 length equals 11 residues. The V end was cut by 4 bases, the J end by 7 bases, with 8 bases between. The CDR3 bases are TGTGCCAGCAGCCGTGGAGCGGAGCAGTACTTC. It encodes CASSRGAEQYF.

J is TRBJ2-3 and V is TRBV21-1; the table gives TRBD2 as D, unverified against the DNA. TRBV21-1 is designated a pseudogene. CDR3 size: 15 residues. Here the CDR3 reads CASSPRTRWADTQYF. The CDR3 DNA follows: TGTGCCAGCAGCCCAAGAACGAGGTGGGCAGATACGCAGTATTTT.

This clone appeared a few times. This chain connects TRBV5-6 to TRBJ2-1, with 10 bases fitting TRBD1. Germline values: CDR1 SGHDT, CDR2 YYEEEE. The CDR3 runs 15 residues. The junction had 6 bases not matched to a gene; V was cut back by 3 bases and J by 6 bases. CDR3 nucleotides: TGTGCCAGCAGCTCCGGGACAGGGGTTATCAATGAGCAGTTCTTC. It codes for CASSSGTGVINEQFF.

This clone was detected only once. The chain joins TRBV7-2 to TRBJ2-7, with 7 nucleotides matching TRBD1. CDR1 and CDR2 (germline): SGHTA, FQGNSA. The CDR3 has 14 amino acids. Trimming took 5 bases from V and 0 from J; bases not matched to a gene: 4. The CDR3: CASSTDRSSYEQYF. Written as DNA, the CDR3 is TGTGCCAGCAGCACGGACAGGAGCTCCTACGAGCAGTACTTC.

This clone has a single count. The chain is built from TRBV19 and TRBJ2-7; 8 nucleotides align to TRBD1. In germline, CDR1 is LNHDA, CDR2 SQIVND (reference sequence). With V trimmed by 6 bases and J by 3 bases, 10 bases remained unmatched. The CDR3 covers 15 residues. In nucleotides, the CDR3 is TGTGCCAGTAGCACAGGACAGGGAAGAGTCTACGAGCAGTACTTC. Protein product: CASSTGQGRVYEQYF.

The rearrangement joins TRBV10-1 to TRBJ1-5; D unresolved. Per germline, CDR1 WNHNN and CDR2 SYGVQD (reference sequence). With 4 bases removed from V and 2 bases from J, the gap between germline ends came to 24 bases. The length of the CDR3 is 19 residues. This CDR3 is CASSVMGLILPRGNQPQHF. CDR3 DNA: TGCGCCAGCAGTGTCATGGGCCTAATTTTGCCGAGGGGCAATCAGCCCCAGCATTTT.

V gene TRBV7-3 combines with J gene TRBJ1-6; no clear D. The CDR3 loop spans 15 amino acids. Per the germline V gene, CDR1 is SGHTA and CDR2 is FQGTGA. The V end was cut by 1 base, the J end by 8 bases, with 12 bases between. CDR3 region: CASSLRSGRDSPLHF. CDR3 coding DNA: TGTGCCAGCAGCTTAAGATCGGGGAGGGATTCACCCCTCCACTTT.

CDR3 DNA: TGTGCCAGCAGTCATGACTCAAACACCATATATTTT. It specifies CASSHDSNTIYF. V usage is TRBV7-9 and J usage is TRBJ1-3; D is unresolved. The CDR3 totals 12 residues. Germline CDR1 reads SEHNR; CDR2 reads FQNEAQ (reference sequence). V lost 6 bases to trimming and J lost 6 bases, with 9 bases between them.

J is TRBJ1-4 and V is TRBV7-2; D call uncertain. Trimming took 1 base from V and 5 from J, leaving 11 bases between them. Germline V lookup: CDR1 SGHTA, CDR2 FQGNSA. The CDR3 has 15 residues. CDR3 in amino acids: CASSLEPRENEKLFF. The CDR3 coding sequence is TGTGCCAGCAGCTTAGAGCCGAGAGAAAATGAAAAACTGTTTTTT.

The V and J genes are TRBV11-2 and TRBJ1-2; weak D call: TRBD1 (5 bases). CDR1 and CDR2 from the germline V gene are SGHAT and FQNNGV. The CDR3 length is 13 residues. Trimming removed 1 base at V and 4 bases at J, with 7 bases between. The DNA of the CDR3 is TGTGCCAGCAGCTTAGGGGGCTCCTATGGCTACACCTTC. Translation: CASSLGGSYGYTF.

CDR3: CASSLVTSGTTSTDTQYF. DNA for the CDR3: TGCGCCAGCAGCTTGGTGACTAGCGGGACGACTAGCACAGATACGCAGTATTTT. This chain joins TRBV5-1 and TRBJ2-3, with TRBD2 matching 11 bases. Germline CDR1 and CDR2: SGHRS and YFSETQ. V lost 0 bases, J lost 0 bases, and 6 bases stayed unmatched. This CDR3 region has 18 residues.

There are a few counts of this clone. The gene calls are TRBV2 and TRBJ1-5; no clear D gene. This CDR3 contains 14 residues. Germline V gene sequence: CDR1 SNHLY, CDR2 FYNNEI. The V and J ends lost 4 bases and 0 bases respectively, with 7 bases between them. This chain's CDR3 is CASSGPDSNQPQHF. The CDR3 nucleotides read TGTGCCAGCAGTGGTCCAGATAGCAATCAGCCCCAGCATTTT.

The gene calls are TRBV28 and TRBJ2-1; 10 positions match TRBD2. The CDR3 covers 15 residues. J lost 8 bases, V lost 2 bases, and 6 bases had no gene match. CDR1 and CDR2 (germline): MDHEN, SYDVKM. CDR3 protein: CASSLGPSGRHEQFF. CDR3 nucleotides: TGTGCCAGCAGTTTAGGGCCTAGCGGGAGACATGAGCAGTTCTTC.

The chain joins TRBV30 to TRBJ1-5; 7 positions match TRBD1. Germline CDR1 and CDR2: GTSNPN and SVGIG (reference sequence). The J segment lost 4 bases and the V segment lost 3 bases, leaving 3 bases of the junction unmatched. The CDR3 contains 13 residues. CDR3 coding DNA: TGTGCCTGGAGCGACAGGGTAAATCAGCCCCAGCATTTT. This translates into CAWSDRVNQPQHF. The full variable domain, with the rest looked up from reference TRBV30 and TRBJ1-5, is SQTIHQWPATLVQPVGSPLSLECTVEGTSNPNLYWYRQAAGRGLQLLFYSVGIGQISSEVPQNLSASRPQDRQFILSSKKLLLSDSGFYLCAWSDRVNQPQHFGDGTRLSIL.

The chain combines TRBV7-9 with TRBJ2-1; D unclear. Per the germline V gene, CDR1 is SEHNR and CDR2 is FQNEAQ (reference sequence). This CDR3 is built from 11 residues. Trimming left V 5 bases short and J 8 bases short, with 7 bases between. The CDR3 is CASSPSHEQFF. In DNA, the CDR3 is TGTGCCAGCAGCCCCTCCCATGAGCAGTTCTTC.

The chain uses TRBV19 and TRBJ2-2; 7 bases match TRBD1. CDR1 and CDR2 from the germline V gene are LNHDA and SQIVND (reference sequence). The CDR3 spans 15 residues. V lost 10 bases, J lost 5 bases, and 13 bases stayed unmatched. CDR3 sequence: CATRIGDRGTGELFF. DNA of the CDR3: TGTGCCACGAGGATAGGGGACAGAGGGACCGGGGAGCTGTTTTTT.

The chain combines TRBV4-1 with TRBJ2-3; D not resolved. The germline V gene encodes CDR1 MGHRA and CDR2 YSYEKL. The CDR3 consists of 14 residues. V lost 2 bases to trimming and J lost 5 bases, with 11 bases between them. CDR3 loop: CASSQRPEEDTQYF. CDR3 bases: TGCGCCAGCAGCCAACGCCCCGAGGAAGATACGCAGTATTTT.

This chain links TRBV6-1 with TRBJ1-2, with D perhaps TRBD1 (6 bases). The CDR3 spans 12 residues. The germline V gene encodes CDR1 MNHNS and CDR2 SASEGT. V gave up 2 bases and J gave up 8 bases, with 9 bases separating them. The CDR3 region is CASSEQGWGYTF. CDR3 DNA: TGTGCCAGCAGTGAACAGGGGTGGGGCTACACCTTC.

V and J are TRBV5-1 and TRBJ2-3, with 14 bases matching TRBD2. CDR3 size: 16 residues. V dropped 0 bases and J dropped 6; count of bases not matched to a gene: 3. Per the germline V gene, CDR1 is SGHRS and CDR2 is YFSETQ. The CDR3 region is CASSLVTSGGADTQYF. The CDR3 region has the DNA TGCGCCAGCAGCTTGGTGACTAGCGGGGGGGCCGATACGCAGTATTTT.

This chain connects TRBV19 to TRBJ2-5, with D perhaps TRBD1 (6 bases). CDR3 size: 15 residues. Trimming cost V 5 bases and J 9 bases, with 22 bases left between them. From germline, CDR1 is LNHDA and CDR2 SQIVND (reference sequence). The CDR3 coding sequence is TGTGCCAGTAGTTACCTCGGGACACCCCAGGGAGCCCAGTACTTC. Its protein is CASSYLGTPQGAQYF. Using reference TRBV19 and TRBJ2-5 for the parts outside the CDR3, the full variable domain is DGGITQSPKYLFRKEGQNVTLSCEQNLNHDAMYWYRQDPGQGLRLIYYSQIVNDFQKGDIAEGYSVSREKKESFPLTVTSAQKNPTAFYLCASSYLGTPQGAQYFGPGTRLLVL.

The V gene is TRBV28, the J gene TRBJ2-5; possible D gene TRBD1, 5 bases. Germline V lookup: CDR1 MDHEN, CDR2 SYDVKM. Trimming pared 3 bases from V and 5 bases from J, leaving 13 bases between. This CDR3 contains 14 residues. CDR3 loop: CASSLGLSAETQYF. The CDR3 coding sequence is TGTGCCAGCAGTTTGGGGCTCTCGGCGGAGACCCAGTACTTC.

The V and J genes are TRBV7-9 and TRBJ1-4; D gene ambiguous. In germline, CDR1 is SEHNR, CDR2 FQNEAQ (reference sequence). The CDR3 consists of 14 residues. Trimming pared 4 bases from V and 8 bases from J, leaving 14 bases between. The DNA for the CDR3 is TGTGCCAGCAGCTACGGAATTCCCGGGGAAAAACTGTTTTTT. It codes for CASSYGIPGEKLFF. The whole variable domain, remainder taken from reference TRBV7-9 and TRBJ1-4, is DTGVSQNPRHKITKRGQNVTFRCDPISEHNRLYWYRQTLGQGPEFLTYFQNEAQLEKSRLLSDRFSAERPKGSFSTLEIQRTEQGDSAMYLCASSYGIPGEKLFFGSGTQLSVL.